This T cell receptor (beta chain) was captured in a study of CD8 T cells in Susac syndrome. Study-wide points: Only a relatively small number of individuals were included in the TCR sequencing and HLA analysis.

Worth noting for this clonotype: What it binds is unknown.

An input of about 0.45 to 1 ug of RNA was subjected to reverse transcription using random hexamers. An immunoSEQ multiplex PCR generated amplified TCR beta CDR3 products spanning 54 Vbeta and 13 Jbeta. One entry per CDR3 protein results from TCRdb running MiXCR on the immunoSEQ multiplex PCR reads. The table includes approximately 190,000 distinct CDR3 sequences, 90% to 95% detected once. The sample comprised CD4+ T cells from PBMCs. This receptor was obtained from a human donor with multiple sclerosis.

The CDR3 DNA sequence: TGTGCCAGCGGATTTAGGTTCGCCCCGGCGGATACGCAGTATTTT. Amino acids: CASGFRFAPADTQYF. The chain is built from TRBV7-2 and TRBJ2-3; no reliable D call. The germline V gene encodes CDR1 SGHTA and CDR2 FQGNSA. Trimming took 8 bases from V and 6 from J, leaving 21 bases between them. This CDR3 spans 15 amino acids.